This passage covers 27 T cell receptor beta chains from one sample sequenced in a study of T cell changes during pregnancy in multiple sclerosis. TCRdb's table, derived via immunoSEQ multiplex PCR, lists solely in-frame clones and lacks some. Counted here are approximately 30,000 clones, more than 70% occurring once; the ten biggest clones make up more than 7.5%. Sequences were derived from CD8+ T cells from peripheral blood mononuclear cells, sampled in the second trimester of pregnancy. The receptor source for this set is a female donor with multiple sclerosis, enrolled in a pregnancy study.

The rearrangement links TRBV19 to TRBJ1-2; D is perhaps TRBD1 (5 bases). Per germline, CDR1 LNHDA and CDR2 SQIVND (reference sequence). Trimming removed 1 base at V and 8 bases at J, with 17 bases between. The CDR3 runs to 15 residues. CDR3 residues: CASSIGVLEGRGYTF. The CDR3 DNA reads as TGTGCCAGTAGTATAGGGGTCCTGGAGGGGCGCGGCTACACCTTC.

The rearrangement uses TRBV4-1 and TRBJ1-5, with 7 bases aligning to TRBD1. CDR3 length: 14 residues. The trim removed 4 bases at V and 4 bases at J, leaving 4 bases unmatched. CDR1 is MGHRA and CDR2 is YSYEKL in the germline V gene. The CDR3 sequence is CASSLWTGNQPQHF. Written as DNA, the CDR3 is TGCGCCAGCAGCCTCTGGACAGGAAATCAGCCCCAGCATTTT.

The V and J genes are TRBV5-4 and TRBJ2-1; 9 bases are a match to TRBD1. This CDR3 contains 14 residues. Germline values: CDR1 SGHNT, CDR2 YYREEE (reference sequence). Germline trimming cut 3 bases from V and 5 bases from J; bases unmatched to any gene: 3. CDR3 sequence: CASSWGTGNNEQFF. CDR3 nucleotides: TGTGCCAGCAGCTGGGGGACAGGGAACAATGAGCAGTTCTTC.

The chain uses TRBV7-9 and TRBJ1-1; perhaps TRBD1 as D (5 bases). Germline loops: CDR1 SEHNR, CDR2 FQNEAQ (reference sequence). Trimming cost V 6 bases and J 4 bases, with 12 bases left between them. This CDR3 has 13 residues. CDR3 in DNA: TGTGCCAGCAGACTGGGGGGGGTCACTGAAGCTTTCTTT. It translates to CASRLGGVTEAFF.

The rearrangement links TRBV6-5 to TRBJ2-7; possibly TRBD1 for D (5 bases). Germline V gene data show CDR1 as MNHEY and CDR2 as SVGAGI. Trimming stripped 3 bases from V and 5 bases from J, with 11 bases between. This CDR3 contains 13 residues. The CDR3 protein is CASSYSGFHEQYF. The DNA of the CDR3 is TGTGCCAGCAGTTATTCAGGGTTCCACGAGCAGTACTTC.

The chain joins TRBV2 to TRBJ1-3; no clear D. V was clipped by 4 bases and J by 0 bases, with 13 bases between them. Germline V gives CDR1 SNHLY, CDR2 FYNNEI. The CDR3 has 16 residues. The CDR3 nucleotides are TGTGCCAGCAGTGGTCTTCGAGGGTTCTCTGGAAACACCATATATTTT. This codes for CASSGLRGFSGNTIYF.

The V and J genes are TRBV7-9 and TRBJ2-3; 9 nucleotides agree with TRBD2. Germline CDR1 SEHNR, CDR2 FQNEAQ (reference sequence). This CDR3 spans 18 amino acids. The V segment lost 6 bases and the J segment 2 bases; nucleotides outside the gene matches: 15. The DNA of the CDR3 is TGTGCCAGCAGTCTTTCCGGAGCGGGGGGCTCGTTCACAGATACGCAGTATTTT. It is translated as CASSLSGAGGSFTDTQYF.

This chain joins TRBV30 and TRBJ1-5, with 7 bases lining up with TRBD1. This CDR3 has 13 amino acids. Germline V gives CDR1 GTSNPN, CDR2 SVGIG (reference sequence). V gave up 0 bases and J gave up 7 bases; unmatched junction bases: 3. CDR3 region: CAWSVQGGQPQHF. CDR3 DNA sequence: TGTGCCTGGAGTGTCCAGGGGGGCCAGCCCCAGCATTTT.

The chain employs TRBV30 and TRBJ2-7; D is possibly TRBD1 (6 bases). Trimming took off 2 bases at V and 0 bases at J, with 11 bases between the two ends. The germline CDR1 and CDR2 sequences are GTSNPN and SVGIG (reference sequence). The CDR3 is 14 residues long. CDR3 coding DNA: TGTGCCTGGAGTATGACAGGCAGCTCCTACGAGCAGTACTTC. This encodes CAWSMTGSSYEQYF.

This clone was observed once. Its ends do not fully match the called genes, so a read error is possible. V usage is TRBV18 and J usage is TRBJ2-7; D is undetermined. The CDR3 has 15 amino acids. The germline V gene has CDR1 KGHSH and CDR2 LQKENI. In DNA form, the CDR3 reads TGTGCCAGCTCATCACCGGGCATCTTGACCTACGAGCAGTACTTC. Translating gives CASSSPGILTYEQYF.

The CDR3 nucleotides read TGTGCCTGGACACGCAGGGCTTTCTATGGCTACACCTTC. This codes for CAWTRRAFYGYTF. The genes are TRBV30 and TRBJ1-2; a possible D gene is TRBD1 (5 bases). The CDR3 is 13 amino acids. CDR1 is GTSNPN and CDR2 is SVGIG in the germline V gene (reference sequence). V gave up 4 bases and J gave up 4 bases, with 13 bases separating them.

The V call is TRBV25-1, the J call TRBJ1-1; 11 bases are shared with TRBD1. With 6 bases clipped from V and 4 bases from J, the junction kept 7 bases outside the gene matches. CDR1 is MGHDK and CDR2 is SYGVNS in the germline V gene. The CDR3 contains 15 residues. The CDR3, as DNA: TGTGCCAGCAGGACCGGACAGGGGGCGATCACTGAAGCTTTCTTT. Amino acids: CASRTGQGAITEAFF.

The chain couples TRBV27 to TRBJ2-1; the D gene is possibly TRBD2 (5 bases). The CDR3 extends over 12 amino acids. V lost 3 bases and J lost 10, with 10 bases in between. Germline V lookup: CDR1 MNHEY, CDR2 SMNVEV (reference sequence). The CDR3 here is CASSFGVAEQFF. CDR3 nucleotides: TGTGCCAGCAGTTTCGGGGTAGCGGAGCAGTTCTTC.

The chain recombines TRBV4-1 with TRBJ2-5; 8 bases line up with TRBD1. Looked up from germline, CDR1 is MGHRA and CDR2 is YSYEKL. Unmatched junction bases numbered 14, after V lost 6 bases and J lost 5 bases. The CDR3 totals 16 residues. The CDR3: CASRHPQGAGGETQYF. Written as DNA, the CDR3 is TGCGCCAGCAGACACCCTCAGGGGGCTGGAGGGGAGACCCAGTACTTC.

Note on this clone: The junction does not match germline at one end; this may be a read error. The chain employs TRBV27 and TRBJ1-6, with a weak D call TRBD1 (5 bases). The CDR3 has 15 amino acids. Germline values: CDR1 MNHEY, CDR2 SMNVEV (reference sequence). The CDR3 sequence is CAGSFGGSMNSPLHF. CDR3 DNA sequence: TGTGCCGGCAGTTTTGGGGGGAGCATGAATTCACCCCTCCACTTT.

Concerning this clone itself: Distinct nucleotide sequences in the sample also encode this CDR3. The chain carries TRBV27 and TRBJ2-7; D not certain. This CDR3 region has 11 residues. The ends were cut back, 3 bases at V and 7 bases at J, with 7 bases in the middle. CDR1 is MNHEY and CDR2 is SMNVEV in the germline V gene (reference sequence). As DNA, the CDR3 is TGTGCCAGCAGTTTTGGGCGTGAGCAGTACTTC. Translating gives CASSFGREQYF.

The rearrangement joins TRBV2 to TRBJ1-2; TRBD1 is a possible D gene (5 bases). The CDR3 runs to 15 residues. The germline gives CDR1 SNHLY, CDR2 FYNNEI. V was pared by 5 bases and J by 4 bases, with 17 bases between. CDR3 DNA: TGTGCCAGCAGTATAGGGACTTCCCGTCGCTATGGCTACACCTTC. Translating it yields CASSIGTSRRYGYTF.

The chain uses TRBV11-3 and TRBJ1-3; TRBD1 matches at 7 bases. Germline values: CDR1 SGHNT, CDR2 YENEEA. J lost 0 bases, V lost 5 bases, and 4 bases had no gene match. The CDR3 spans 15 residues. For the CDR3, the DNA is TGTGCCAGCAGCCCCAGGGGGGACTCTGGAAACACCATATATTTT. It codes for CASSPRGDSGNTIYF.

This chain joins TRBV15 and TRBJ1-3; 8 bases match TRBD1. V dropped 0 bases and J dropped 4; count of bases not matched to a gene: 11. The CDR3 spans 18 residues. Per the germline V gene, CDR1 is LNHNV and CDR2 is YYDKDF (reference sequence). The CDR3 sequence: CATSRDRTQGAPGNTIYF. In nucleotides, the CDR3 is TGTGCCACCAGCAGAGATAGGACCCAGGGGGCGCCGGGAAACACCATATATTTT.

The chain uses TRBV30 and TRBJ2-6; D is uncertain. V lost 0 bases and J lost 4, with 10 bases in between. Germline assignment: CDR1 GTSNPN and CDR2 SVGIG (reference sequence). This CDR3 is 15 amino acids long. This chain's CDR3 is CAWSVFAKGANVLTF. For the CDR3, the DNA is TGTGCCTGGAGTGTCTTCGCGAAAGGGGCCAACGTCCTGACTTTC.

The V call is TRBV4-2, the J call TRBJ2-2; the match to TRBD1 covers 7 bases. V gave up 8 bases and J gave up 2 bases; unmatched junction bases: 5. This CDR3 has 14 amino acids. Germline-derived CDR1 and CDR2 are LGHNA and YNFKEQ. This chain's CDR3 is CASGGQENTGELFF. In nucleotides, the CDR3 is TGTGCCAGCGGAGGACAGGAAAACACCGGGGAGCTGTTTTTT.

V usage is TRBV11-2 and J usage is TRBJ2-3; 8 bases are a match to TRBD1. V was clipped by 4 bases and J by 0 bases; unmatched bases: 6. The V gene's germline CDR1 is SGHAT and CDR2 FQNNGV. The CDR3 totals 16 residues. The CDR3 protein is CASSSWDRTSTDTQYF. CDR3 nucleotides: TGTGCCAGCAGCTCCTGGGACAGGACTAGCACAGATACGCAGTATTTT.

The chain couples TRBV9 to TRBJ2-2; D perhaps matches TRBD2 (5 bases). The CDR3 totals 13 residues. The V gene lost 0 bases and the J gene lost 7 bases, with 7 bases spanning the gap. Per the germline V gene, CDR1 is SGDLS and CDR2 is YYNGEE. This CDR3 reads CASSVDGNGELFF. CDR3 bases: TGTGCCAGCAGCGTAGACGGGAACGGGGAGCTGTTTTTT.

The count of this clone is one. The chain links TRBV2 to TRBJ2-7, with D tentatively TRBD2 (5 bases). The CDR3 loop spans 16 amino acids. Germline-derived CDR1 and CDR2 are SNHLY and FYNNEI. Between the trimmed V and J ends, which lost 2 bases and 2 bases, there was a span of 16 bases. The CDR3 region has the DNA TGTGCCAGCAGTGAACAGTGGCAGCCGAGGGCCTACGAGCAGTACTTC. This codes for CASSEQWQPRAYEQYF.

The genes are TRBV6-1 and TRBJ2-3; D ambiguous. V gave up 2 bases and J gave up 8 bases, with 11 bases separating them. The CDR3 covers 13 residues. The germline CDR1 and CDR2 sequences are MNHNS and SASEGT. DNA for the CDR3: TGTGCCAGCAGTGAAATAAGGAGAGGTACGCAGTATTTT. Protein sequence: CASSEIRRGTQYF.

V and J are TRBV27 and TRBJ1-6, with TRBD1 identical over 9 bases. The germline V gene encodes CDR1 MNHEY and CDR2 SMNVEV (reference sequence). Trimming removed 2 bases from V and 9 bases from J; junction bases left unmatched: 2. The CDR3 consists of 14 residues. CDR3 coding DNA: TGTGCCAGCAGTTTAACGACAGGGGGTTCACCCCTCCACTTT. Residues: CASSLTTGGSPLHF.

This chain joins TRBV6-5 and TRBJ2-3; possible D gene TRBD1, 6 bases. CDR1 MNHEY and CDR2 SVGAGI come from the germline V gene. This CDR3 has 15 amino acids. Deletions cut 4 bases from V and 0 bases from J, with 11 bases between. CDR3 in amino acids: CASSWTVTSTDTQYF. CDR3 in DNA: TGTGCCAGCAGTTGGACAGTCACTAGCACAGATACGCAGTATTTT.